This T cell receptor (beta chain) appears in the sequencing data of a study of Graves' ophthalmopathy and Graves' hyperthyroidism. This clonotype was counted ten times or more. RNA transcripts were the source from which TCR beta CDR3 regions were amplified. Amplification began with first-round RT-PCR using HTBI primers, then second-round multiplex PCR was performed. TCRdb redid the calling of the multiplex PCR reads with MiXCR, one entry per CDR3 protein. In the table there are 580,000 or so distinct CDR3 sequences, 35% to 45% of which are singletons. The germline CDR1 and CDR2 sequences are LGHDT and YNNKEL (reference sequence). The CDR3 consists of 15 residues. After removal of 6 bases from V and 5 bases from J, the junction contained 10 bases not matched to a gene.

This receptor was taken from an adult man with Graves' hyperthyroidism. The sequenced material came from peripheral blood or thyroid tissue (not recorded which). The chain recombines TRBV3-1 with TRBJ2-7; the match to TRBD1 covers 10 bases. In DNA, the CDR3 is TGTGCCAGCAGTCTTCTAACCGGGACAGGGGACGAGCAGTACTTC. This codes for CASSLLTGTGDEQYF.